The rows below give T cell receptor beta chains drawn from one sample of a study of beta chain features in type 1 diabetes. Sequencing was performed with immunoSEQ multiplex PCR; in TCRdb, only in-frame clones are kept and a portion is missing. This table has over 500,000 clones, less than 20% appearing once. Sequencing was done on a sample of naive CD4+ T cells from blood. These TCRs come from a man aged 18 to 29 in good health. Both conserved end residues are part of each CDR3. Each record gives: CDR3 DNA, CDR3 protein, V gene, clone size, J gene, D gene. D genes are given only for firm matches. The size field is filled for only some rows; it gives once, few, many or a size class.

CDR3nt: TGCGCCAGCAGCCAAAGGGCTAGCGGGAGCACAGATACGCAGTATTTT
CDR3aa: CASSQRASGSTDTQYF
v_gene: TRBV4-3
abundance: NA
j_gene: TRBJ2-3
d_gene: TRBD2

CDR3nt: TGTGCCAGCAGCCCGGGACAGGCCTCCTACAATGAGCAGTTCTTC
CDR3aa: CASSPGQASYNEQFF
v_gene: TRBV11-3
abundance: NA
j_gene: TRBJ2-1
d_gene: TRBD1

CDR3nt: TGTGCCAGTAGGGCCTGGGACATCCAAGCCAAAAACATTCAGTACTTC
CDR3aa: CASRAWDIQAKNIQYF
v_gene: TRBV19
abundance: NA
j_gene: TRBJ2-4
d_gene: NA

CDR3nt: TGTGCCAGCAGCTTAGCGCAGGGACACCCAAGCTTC
CDR3aa: CASSLAQGHPSF
v_gene: TRBV7-9
abundance: few
j_gene: TRBJ2-7
d_gene: NA

CDR3nt: TGTGCCAGCAGGTTGACAGGCCCCTACGAGCAGTACTTC
CDR3aa: CASRLTGPYEQYF
v_gene: TRBV28
abundance: NA
j_gene: TRBJ2-7
d_gene: NA

CDR3nt: TGCGCCAGCGTACGCTCGGGGTCAGAGACCCAGTACTTC
CDR3aa: CASVRSGSETQYF
v_gene: TRBV5-1
abundance: NA
j_gene: TRBJ2-5
d_gene: NA

CDR3nt: TGTGCCAGCAGTGAAGGGGCGGGGATAGGGAATCAGCCCCAGCATTTT
CDR3aa: CASSEGAGIGNQPQHF
v_gene: TRBV2
abundance: NA
j_gene: TRBJ1-5
d_gene: NA

CDR3nt: TGTGCCAGCAGCGCCACGGCACCCTATGGCTACACCTTC
CDR3aa: CASSATAPYGYTF
v_gene: TRBV7-3
abundance: NA
j_gene: TRBJ1-2
d_gene: NA

CDR3nt: TGTGCCAGCACCAACAGCCCAGGGGGCAATGAGCAGTTCTTC
CDR3aa: CASTNSPGGNEQFF
v_gene: TRBV9
abundance: few
j_gene: TRBJ2-1
d_gene: TRBD1

CDR3nt: TGTGCCAGCAGCTTAGGGCTAGCGGCCACCTACGAGCAGTACTTC
CDR3aa: CASSLGLAATYEQYF
v_gene: TRBV7-6
abundance: NA
j_gene: TRBJ2-7
d_gene: TRBD2

CDR3nt: TGTGCCAGCTCACCACCTAGTTCTAACAATGAGCAGTTCTTC
CDR3aa: CASSPPSSNNEQFF
v_gene: TRBV18
abundance: NA
j_gene: TRBJ2-1
d_gene: NA

CDR3nt: TGTGCCAGCAGCCCGGGGCGGGAGGGCCTGGAGACCCAGTACTTC
CDR3aa: CASSPGREGLETQYF
v_gene: TRBV7-2
abundance: few
j_gene: TRBJ2-5
d_gene: TRBD2

CDR3nt: TGTGCCTGGAGCGGCATTCAATGGGCTAGCGGGGGGAATGAGCAGTTCTTC
CDR3aa: CAWSGIQWASGGNEQFF
v_gene: TRBV30
abundance: few
j_gene: TRBJ2-1
d_gene: TRBD2